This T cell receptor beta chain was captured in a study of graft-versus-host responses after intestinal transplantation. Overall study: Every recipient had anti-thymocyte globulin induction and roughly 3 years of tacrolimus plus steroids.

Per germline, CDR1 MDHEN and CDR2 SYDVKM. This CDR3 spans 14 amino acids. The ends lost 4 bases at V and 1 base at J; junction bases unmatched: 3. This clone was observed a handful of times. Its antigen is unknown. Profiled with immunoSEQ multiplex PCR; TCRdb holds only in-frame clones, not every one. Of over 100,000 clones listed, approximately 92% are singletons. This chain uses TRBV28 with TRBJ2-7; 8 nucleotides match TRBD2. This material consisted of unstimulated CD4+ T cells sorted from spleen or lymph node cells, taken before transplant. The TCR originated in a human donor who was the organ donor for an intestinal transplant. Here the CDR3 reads CASSYLAGSYEQYF. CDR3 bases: TGTGCCAGCAGTTATCTAGCGGGTTCCTACGAGCAGTACTTC.